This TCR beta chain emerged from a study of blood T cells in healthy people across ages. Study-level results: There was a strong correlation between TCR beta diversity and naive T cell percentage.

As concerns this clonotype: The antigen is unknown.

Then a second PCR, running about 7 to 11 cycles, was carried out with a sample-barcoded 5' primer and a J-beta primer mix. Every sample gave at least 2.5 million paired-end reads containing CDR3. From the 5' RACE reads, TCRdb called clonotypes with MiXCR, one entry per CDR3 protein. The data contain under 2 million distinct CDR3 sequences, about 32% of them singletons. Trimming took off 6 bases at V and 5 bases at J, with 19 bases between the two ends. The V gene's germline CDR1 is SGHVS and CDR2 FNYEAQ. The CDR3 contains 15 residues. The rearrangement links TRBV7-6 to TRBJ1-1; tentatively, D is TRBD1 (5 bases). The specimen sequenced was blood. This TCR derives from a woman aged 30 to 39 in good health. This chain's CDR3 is CASRQLTGPGTEAFF. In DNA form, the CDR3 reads TGTGCCAGCAGACAACTTACAGGTCCTGGGACTGAAGCTTTCTTT.